Listed below are T cell receptor beta chains from one sample, sequenced in a study of blood T cell repertoires in COVID-19. Measured with immunoSEQ multiplex PCR; TCRdb has only the in-frame clones, and not every one. This sample yields about 480,000 clones, of which approximately 90% are seen a single time; less than 2% belongs to the top ten. The sample was PBMCs or T cells enriched from blood (not recorded which). Every receptor here comes from a woman aged 35 to 49 who had recovered from COVID-19. Each CDR3 is given with its conserved first and last residue. A D gene is named only where the DNA matches it firmly. A row's size may be missing; if present it is once, few, many or a size class.

v_gene: TRBV29-1; d_gene: TRBD1; j_gene: TRBJ1-2; abundance: NA; CDR3aa: CSVEEREQGGSGYTF; CDR3nt: TGCAGCGTTGAAGAGAGGGAACAAGGGGGCTCTGGCTACACCTTC
v_gene: TRBV5-1; d_gene: TRBD1; j_gene: TRBJ1-4; abundance: NA; CDR3aa: CASSSTGGSNEKLFF; CDR3nt: TGCGCCAGCAGCTCAACAGGGGGCAGTAATGAAAAACTGTTTTTT
v_gene: TRBV6-2/TRBV6-3; d_gene: TRBD1; j_gene: TRBJ2-1; abundance: NA; CDR3aa: CASSPTGTGNEQFF; CDR3nt: TGTGCCAGCAGTCCAACCGGGACAGGTAATGAGCAGTTCTTC
v_gene: TRBV30; d_gene: TRBD1; j_gene: TRBJ1-3; abundance: NA; CDR3aa: CAWSVDRGLLWEDTIYF; CDR3nt: TGTGCCTGGAGTGTAGACAGGGGGCTACTATGGGAGGACACCATATATTTT
v_gene: TRBV7-9; d_gene: TRBD1; j_gene: TRBJ1-2; abundance: once; CDR3aa: CASSLGQGAYTF; CDR3nt: TGTGCCAGCAGCTTGGGACAGGGGGCCTACACCTTC
v_gene: TRBV11-3; d_gene: NA; j_gene: TRBJ1-1; abundance: NA; CDR3aa: CASSPYNIAEAAEAFF; CDR3nt: TGTGCCAGCAGCCCCTATAATATAGCGGAAGCTGCTGAAGCTTTCTTT
v_gene: TRBV27; d_gene: NA; j_gene: TRBJ2-3; abundance: NA; CDR3aa: CASSLEEGSDTQYF; CDR3nt: TGTGCCAGCAGTTTAGAGGAGGGCTCAGATACGCAGTATTTT
v_gene: TRBV3-1/TRBV3-2; d_gene: NA; j_gene: TRBJ2-6; abundance: NA; CDR3aa: CASSQVGRQKTSGANVLTF; CDR3nt: TGTGCCAGCAGCCAAGTAGGTCGACAGAAGACCTCTGGGGCCAACGTCCTGACTTTC
v_gene: TRBV7-9; d_gene: NA; j_gene: TRBJ1-3; abundance: NA; CDR3aa: CASSLTGRAGNTIYF; CDR3nt: TGTGCCAGCAGCTTAACCGGCAGGGCTGGAAACACCATATATTTT
v_gene: TRBV6-2/TRBV6-3; d_gene: TRBD1; j_gene: TRBJ1-2; abundance: few; CDR3aa: CASSSDRDYYGYTF; CDR3nt: TGTGCCAGCAGTTCGGACAGGGATTACTATGGCTACACCTTC
v_gene: TRBV11-3; d_gene: TRBD2; j_gene: TRBJ2-3; abundance: NA; CDR3aa: CASSLTSGSTVDTQYF; CDR3nt: TGTGCCAGCAGCTTGACTAGCGGGAGTACGGTAGATACGCAGTATTTT
v_gene: TRBV7-9; d_gene: NA; j_gene: TRBJ1-2; abundance: NA; CDR3aa: CASSEEMGGYYGYTF; CDR3nt: TGTGCCAGCAGCGAGGAGATGGGGGGATACTATGGCTACACCTTC
v_gene: TRBV11-1; d_gene: TRBD1; j_gene: TRBJ1-1; abundance: NA; CDR3aa: CASSLPQTGHTEAFF; CDR3nt: TGTGCCAGCAGCTTACCCCAGACAGGGCACACTGAAGCTTTCTTT
v_gene: TRBV10-3; d_gene: TRBD1; j_gene: TRBJ1-6; abundance: once; CDR3aa: CAIKGTGYSPLHF; CDR3nt: TGTGCCATCAAAGGGACAGGGTATTCACCCCTCCACTTT
v_gene: TRBV11-2; d_gene: TRBD1; j_gene: TRBJ1-2; abundance: NA; CDR3aa: CASRLGTGGSDYGYTF; CDR3nt: TGTGCCAGCAGGCTCGGGACAGGGGGCTCCGACTATGGCTACACCTTC
v_gene: TRBV12-3/TRBV12-4; d_gene: TRBD1; j_gene: TRBJ2-7; abundance: NA; CDR3aa: CASSFTQGGEQYF; CDR3nt: TGTGCCAGCAGCTTTACACAGGGGGGCGAGCAGTACTTC
v_gene: TRBV20-1; d_gene: NA; j_gene: TRBJ2-3; abundance: few; CDR3aa: CSASRIGGKTSTDTQYF; CDR3nt: TGCAGTGCTAGTCGGATAGGCGGGAAAACTAGCACAGATACGCAGTATTTT
v_gene: TRBV24-1; d_gene: NA; j_gene: TRBJ2-3; abundance: once; CDR3aa: CATSRVADTQYF; CDR3nt: TGTGCCACCTCTCGCGTCGCAGATACGCAGTATTTT
v_gene: TRBV3-1/TRBV3-2; d_gene: NA; j_gene: TRBJ2-7; abundance: NA; CDR3aa: CASSQVRAGLSSEQYF; CDR3nt: TGTGCCAGCAGCCAAGTGCGGGCAGGACTCTCCTCCGAGCAGTACTTC
v_gene: TRBV19; d_gene: NA; j_gene: TRBJ1-5; abundance: NA; CDR3aa: CASSVTRDQPQHF; CDR3nt: TGTGCCAGTAGCGTCACCAGGGATCAGCCCCAGCATTTT
v_gene: TRBV14; d_gene: TRBD2; j_gene: TRBJ2-3; abundance: NA; CDR3aa: CASSSGGSSTDTQYF; CDR3nt: TGTGCCAGCAGCTCGGGGGGATCTAGCACAGATACGCAGTATTTT
v_gene: TRBV7-2; d_gene: NA; j_gene: TRBJ2-2; abundance: NA; CDR3aa: CASSLRGMGTGELFF; CDR3nt: TGTGCCAGCAGCTTGCGCGGGATGGGCACCGGGGAGCTGTTTTTT
v_gene: TRBV11-3; d_gene: NA; j_gene: TRBJ1-1; abundance: NA; CDR3aa: CASSRREGGDTEAFF; CDR3nt: TGTGCCAGCAGCCGTCGGGAGGGGGGAGACACTGAAGCTTTCTTT
v_gene: TRBV5-1; d_gene: NA; j_gene: TRBJ1-5; abundance: NA; CDR3aa: CASSLGPPDQPQHF; CDR3nt: TGCGCCAGCAGCTTGGGGCCCCCAGATCAGCCCCAGCATTTT
v_gene: TRBV27; d_gene: NA; j_gene: TRBJ1-1; abundance: NA; CDR3aa: CASSYRARGNTEAFF; CDR3nt: TGTGCCAGCAGTTACAGGGCCCGGGGGAACACTGAAGCTTTCTTT
v_gene: TRBV5-5; d_gene: TRBD1; j_gene: TRBJ1-1; abundance: NA; CDR3aa: CASSLGQGTVNTEAFF; CDR3nt: TGTGCCAGCAGCCTCGGACAGGGAACAGTGAACACTGAAGCTTTCTTT
v_gene: TRBV10-1; d_gene: TRBD1; j_gene: TRBJ2-7; abundance: NA; CDR3aa: CASSWTGGYEQYF; CDR3nt: TGCGCCAGCAGTTGGACAGGGGGCTACGAGCAGTACTTC
v_gene: TRBV19; d_gene: NA; j_gene: TRBJ1-5; abundance: NA; CDR3aa: CASTSLYVSNQPQHF; CDR3nt: TGTGCCAGTACCTCTCTGTATGTTAGCAATCAGCCCCAGCATTTT
v_gene: TRBV4-2; d_gene: NA; j_gene: TRBJ2-7; abundance: NA; CDR3aa: CASSPHSGEYEQYF; CDR3nt: TGTGCCAGCAGCCCCCACTCTGGAGAATACGAGCAGTACTTC
v_gene: TRBV29-1; d_gene: TRBD2; j_gene: TRBJ2-1; abundance: NA; CDR3aa: CSVTSGSVANNEQFF; CDR3nt: TGCAGCGTTACTAGCGGGAGTGTGGCAAACAATGAGCAGTTCTTC
v_gene: TRBV29-1; d_gene: NA; j_gene: TRBJ2-3; abundance: NA; CDR3aa: CSVDTGTDTQYF; CDR3nt: TGCAGCGTTGATACAGGGACAGATACGCAGTATTTT
v_gene: TRBV7-8; d_gene: TRBD2; j_gene: TRBJ2-7; abundance: NA; CDR3aa: CASSSQVISGALYYEQYF; CDR3nt: TGTGCCAGCAGCTCCCAGGTGATTAGCGGGGCATTATACTACGAGCAGTACTTC
v_gene: TRBV6-2/TRBV6-3; d_gene: NA; j_gene: TRBJ1-1; abundance: NA; CDR3aa: CASSYYSTEAFF; CDR3nt: TGTGCCAGCAGCTACTACAGCACTGAAGCTTTCTTT
v_gene: TRBV7-9; d_gene: NA; j_gene: TRBJ2-7; abundance: NA; CDR3aa: CASSLSVKLGQYF; CDR3nt: TGTGCCAGCAGCTTATCGGTAAAGCTCGGGCAGTACTTC
v_gene: TRBV4-3; d_gene: NA; j_gene: TRBJ2-2; abundance: once; CDR3aa: CASSLGRRGKTGELFF; CDR3nt: TGCGCCAGCAGCCTCGGTAGGAGAGGGAAGACCGGGGAGCTGTTTTTT
v_gene: TRBV11-3; d_gene: NA; j_gene: TRBJ1-2; abundance: NA; CDR3aa: CASSGKDREPASYTF; CDR3nt: TGTGCCAGCAGCGGAAAAGACCGGGAGCCGGCGAGCTACACCTTC
v_gene: TRBV13; d_gene: TRBD1; j_gene: TRBJ2-7; abundance: NA; CDR3aa: CASSSGGANNEQYF; CDR3nt: TGTGCCAGCAGCTCAGGGGGCGCGAATAACGAGCAGTACTTC
v_gene: TRBV10-2; d_gene: NA; j_gene: TRBJ2-1; abundance: NA; CDR3aa: CASSSGGLGGEQFF; CDR3nt: TGCGCCAGCAGTAGTGGAGGGTTGGGGGGTGAGCAGTTCTTC
v_gene: TRBV5-1; d_gene: TRBD1; j_gene: TRBJ1-3; abundance: once; CDR3aa: CASSLGTGGESGNTIYF; CDR3nt: TGCGCCAGCAGCCTCGGTACAGGGGGCGAGTCTGGAAACACCATATATTTT
v_gene: TRBV20-1; d_gene: TRBD2; j_gene: TRBJ2-7; abundance: NA; CDR3aa: CSASAGGRSYEQYF; CDR3nt: TGCAGTGCTAGTGCGGGCGGGAGGTCCTACGAGCAGTACTTC
v_gene: TRBV27; d_gene: TRBD2; j_gene: TRBJ2-7; abundance: NA; CDR3aa: CASRKGLAGSEQYF; CDR3nt: TGTGCCAGCAGAAAGGGACTAGCGGGATCCGAGCAGTACTTC
v_gene: TRBV12-3/TRBV12-4; d_gene: NA; j_gene: TRBJ2-3; abundance: NA; CDR3aa: CASSSYADTQYF; CDR3nt: TGTGCCAGCAGTTCATACGCGGATACGCAGTATTTT
v_gene: TRBV6-5; d_gene: TRBD1; j_gene: TRBJ1-6; abundance: NA; CDR3aa: CASSYGSGTGGSPLHF; CDR3nt: TGTGCCAGCAGTTATGGATCCGGGACAGGGGGCTCACCCCTCCACTTT
v_gene: TRBV28; d_gene: TRBD1; j_gene: TRBJ1-2; abundance: NA; CDR3aa: CASTSLRTGNYGYTF; CDR3nt: TGTGCCAGTACTTCCCTTCGGACAGGGAACTATGGCTACACCTTC
v_gene: TRBV7-2; d_gene: NA; j_gene: TRBJ1-2; abundance: NA; CDR3aa: CASSSSGSGSPYGYTF; CDR3nt: TGTGCCAGCAGCTCGAGTGGTTCAGGCTCCCCCTATGGCTACACCTTC
v_gene: TRBV11-2; d_gene: NA; j_gene: TRBJ2-7; abundance: NA; CDR3aa: CASSLDPGGLYEQYF; CDR3nt: TGTGCCAGCAGCTTAGATCCCGGTGGTCTGTACGAGCAGTACTTC
v_gene: TRBV7-2; d_gene: TRBD2; j_gene: TRBJ2-7; abundance: NA; CDR3aa: CASSLEVRGGHEQYF; CDR3nt: TGTGCCAGCAGCTTAGAGGTTCGGGGGGGCCACGAGCAGTACTTC
v_gene: TRBV15; d_gene: NA; j_gene: TRBJ1-5; abundance: NA; CDR3aa: CATSREYAGFGDQPQHF; CDR3nt: TGTGCCACCAGCAGGGAGTATGCGGGCTTTGGGGATCAGCCCCAGCATTTT
v_gene: TRBV16; d_gene: TRBD2; j_gene: TRBJ2-5; abundance: NA; CDR3aa: CASSQSPLAGAYQETQYF; CDR3nt: TGTGCCAGCAGCCAATCCCCACTAGCGGGAGCGTACCAAGAGACCCAGTACTTC